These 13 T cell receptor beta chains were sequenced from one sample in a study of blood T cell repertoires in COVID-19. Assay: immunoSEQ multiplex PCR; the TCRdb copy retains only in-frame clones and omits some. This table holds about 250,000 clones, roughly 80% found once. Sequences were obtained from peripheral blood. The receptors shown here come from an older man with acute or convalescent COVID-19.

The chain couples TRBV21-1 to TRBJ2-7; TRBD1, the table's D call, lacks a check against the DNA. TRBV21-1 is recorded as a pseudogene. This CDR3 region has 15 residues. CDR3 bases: TGTGCCAGCAGCATGTCCGGGACAGAGATCTACGAGCAGTACTTC. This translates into CASSMSGTEIYEQYF.

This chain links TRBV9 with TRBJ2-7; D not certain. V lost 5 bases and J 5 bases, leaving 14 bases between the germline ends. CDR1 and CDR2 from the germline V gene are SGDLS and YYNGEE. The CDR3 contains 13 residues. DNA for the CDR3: TGTGCCAGCAGGTCCGGGTCTAGAGACGAGCAGTACTTC. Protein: CASRSGSRDEQYF.

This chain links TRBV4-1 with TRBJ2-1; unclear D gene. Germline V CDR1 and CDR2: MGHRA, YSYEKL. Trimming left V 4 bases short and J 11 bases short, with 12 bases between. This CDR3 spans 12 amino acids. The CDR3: CASSLDRGQQFF. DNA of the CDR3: TGCGCCAGCAGCCTTGATAGAGGTCAGCAGTTCTTC.

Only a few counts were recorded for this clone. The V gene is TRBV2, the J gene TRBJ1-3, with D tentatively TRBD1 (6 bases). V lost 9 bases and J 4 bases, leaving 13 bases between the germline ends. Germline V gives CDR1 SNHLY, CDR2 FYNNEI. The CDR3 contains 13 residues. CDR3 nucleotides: TGTGCCAGTCAGGGGCGATTAGGAAACACCATATATTTT. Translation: CASQGRLGNTIYF.

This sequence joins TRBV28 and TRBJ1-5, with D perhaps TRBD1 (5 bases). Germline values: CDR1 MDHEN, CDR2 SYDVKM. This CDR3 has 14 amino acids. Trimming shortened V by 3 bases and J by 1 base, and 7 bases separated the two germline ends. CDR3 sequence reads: CASSLTVSNQPQHF. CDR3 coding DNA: TGTGCCAGCAGTTTGACAGTGAGCAATCAGCCCCAGCATTTT.

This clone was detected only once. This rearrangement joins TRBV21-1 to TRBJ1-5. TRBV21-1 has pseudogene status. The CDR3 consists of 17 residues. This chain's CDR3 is CASNIRPEGGRNQPQHF. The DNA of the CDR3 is TGTGCCAGCAACATCCGCCCGGAGGGAGGCAGAAATCAGCCCCAGCATTTT.

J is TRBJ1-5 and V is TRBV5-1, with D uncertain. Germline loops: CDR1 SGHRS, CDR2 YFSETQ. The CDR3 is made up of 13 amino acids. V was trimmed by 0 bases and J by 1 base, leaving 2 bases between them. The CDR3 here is CASSLVSNQPQHF. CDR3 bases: TGCGCCAGCAGCTTGGTAAGCAATCAGCCCCAGCATTTT.

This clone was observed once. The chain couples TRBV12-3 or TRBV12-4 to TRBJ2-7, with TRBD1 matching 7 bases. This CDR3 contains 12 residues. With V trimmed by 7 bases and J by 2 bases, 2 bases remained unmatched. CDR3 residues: CASNTGAYEQYF. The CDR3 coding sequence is TGTGCCAGCAACACAGGGGCCTACGAGCAGTACTTC.

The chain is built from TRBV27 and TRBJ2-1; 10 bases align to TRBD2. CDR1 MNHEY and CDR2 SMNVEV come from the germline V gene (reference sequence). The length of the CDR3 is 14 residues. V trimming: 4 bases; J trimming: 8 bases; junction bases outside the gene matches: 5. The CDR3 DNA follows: TGTGCCAGCAGTTACAGCGGGAGGGCTTATGAGCAGTTCTTC. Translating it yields CASSYSGRAYEQFF.

The CDR3 bases are TGTGCCAGCAGCGCCAAGGGTGGGACTTGGACAGATACGCAGTATTTT. The encoded protein is CASSAKGGTWTDTQYF. This sequence joins TRBV9 and TRBJ2-3; perhaps TRBD2 as D (6 bases). The CDR3 is 16 residues long. Between the trimmed V and J ends, which lost 3 bases and 3 bases, there was a span of 17 bases. CDR1 and CDR2 (germline): SGDLS, YYNGEE.

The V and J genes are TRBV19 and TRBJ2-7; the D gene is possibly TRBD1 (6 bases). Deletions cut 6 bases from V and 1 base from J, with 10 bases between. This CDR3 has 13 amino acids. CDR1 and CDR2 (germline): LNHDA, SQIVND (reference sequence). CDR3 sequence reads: CASSAQGSYEQYF. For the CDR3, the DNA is TGTGCCAGTAGCGCCCAGGGGTCCTACGAGCAGTACTTC.

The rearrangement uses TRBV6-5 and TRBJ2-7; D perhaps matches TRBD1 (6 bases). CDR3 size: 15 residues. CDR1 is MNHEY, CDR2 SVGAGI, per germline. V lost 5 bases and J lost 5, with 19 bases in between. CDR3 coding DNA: TGTGCCAGCAGTATAACCGGGACAAGACTTAACGAGCAGTACTTC. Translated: CASSITGTRLNEQYF.

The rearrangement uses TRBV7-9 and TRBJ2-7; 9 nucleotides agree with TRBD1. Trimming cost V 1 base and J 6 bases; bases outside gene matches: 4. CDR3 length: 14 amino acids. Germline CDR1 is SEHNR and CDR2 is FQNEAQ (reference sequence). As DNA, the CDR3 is TGTGCCAGCAGCTTAGGGACAGGGGCCCCCGAGCAGTACTTC. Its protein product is CASSLGTGAPEQYF.